Shown below are 3 T cell receptor beta chains from a single sample sequenced in a study of T cell responses to AZD1222 COVID-19 vaccine. Assay used: immunoSEQ multiplex PCR; TCRdb lists only in-frame clones, some missing. The table shows roughly 260,000 clones, with 93% occurring only once. The sample in question was peripheral blood, obtained on day 0 of AZD1222 vaccination. Receptors were obtained from an adult in good health.

The chain joins TRBV7-9 to TRBJ2-5; a weak D match, TRBD2 (6 bases). Trimming took 2 bases from V and 5 from J, leaving 15 bases between them. This CDR3 contains 15 residues. Germline values: CDR1 SEHNR, CDR2 FQNEAQ (reference sequence). CDR3 bases: TGTGCCAGCAGCTTAACGGACTACCTCGGGGAGACCCAGTACTTC. It translates to CASSLTDYLGETQYF. The entire variable domain, with the rest obtained from reference TRBV7-9 and TRBJ2-5, is as follows: DTGVSQNPRHKITKRGQNVTFRCDPISEHNRLYWYRQTLGQGPEFLTYFQNEAQLEKSRLLSDRFSAERPKGSFSTLEIQRTEQGDSAMYLCASSLTDYLGETQYFGPGTRLLVL.

CDR3 sequence reads: CASSLPIHSGQYF. The CDR3 nucleotides are TGTGCCAGCAGCCTACCCATTCATAGCGGGCAGTATTTT. The rearrangement joins TRBV11-2 to TRBJ2-3, with TRBD2 as a possible D gene (6 bases). The CDR3 length is 13 residues. Germline V CDR1 and CDR2: SGHAT, FQNNGV. The V end was cut by 5 bases, the J end by 11 bases, with 17 bases between.

The chain links TRBV4-1 to TRBJ2-2; 7 bases map to TRBD2. With V trimmed by 5 bases and J by 1 base, 4 bases remained unmatched. CDR3 length equals 15 residues. Germline V gene data show CDR1 as MGHRA and CDR2 as YSYEKL. This CDR3 is CASSRTGGNTGELFF. The CDR3 nucleotides are TGCGCCAGCAGCAGGACGGGAGGGAACACCGGGGAGCTGTTTTTT.